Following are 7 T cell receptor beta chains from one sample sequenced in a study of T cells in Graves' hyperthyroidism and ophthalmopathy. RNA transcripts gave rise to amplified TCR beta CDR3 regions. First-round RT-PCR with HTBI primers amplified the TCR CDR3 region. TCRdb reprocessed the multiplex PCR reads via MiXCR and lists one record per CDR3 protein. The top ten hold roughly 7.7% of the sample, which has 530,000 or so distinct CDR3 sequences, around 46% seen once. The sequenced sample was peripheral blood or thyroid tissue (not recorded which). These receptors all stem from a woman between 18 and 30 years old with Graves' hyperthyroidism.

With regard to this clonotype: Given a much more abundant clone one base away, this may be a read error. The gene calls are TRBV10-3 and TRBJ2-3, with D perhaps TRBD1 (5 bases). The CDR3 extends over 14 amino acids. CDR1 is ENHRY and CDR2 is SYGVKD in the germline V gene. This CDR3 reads CAISVDISTGTQYF. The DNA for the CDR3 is TGTGCCATCAGTGTGGACATCAGCACAGGTACGCAGTATTTT.

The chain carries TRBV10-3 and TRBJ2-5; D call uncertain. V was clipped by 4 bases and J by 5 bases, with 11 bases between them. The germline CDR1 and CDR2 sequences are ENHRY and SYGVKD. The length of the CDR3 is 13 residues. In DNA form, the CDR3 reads TGTGCCATCAGTGGGAACAACAATGAGACCCAGTACTTC. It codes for CAISGNNNETQYF.

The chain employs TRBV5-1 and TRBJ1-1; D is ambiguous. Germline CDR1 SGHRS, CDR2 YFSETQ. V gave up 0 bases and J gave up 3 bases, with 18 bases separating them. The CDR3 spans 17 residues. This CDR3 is CASSLDPLAGGDTEAFF. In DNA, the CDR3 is TGCGCCAGCAGCTTGGACCCACTAGCGGGAGGAGACACTGAAGCTTTCTTT.

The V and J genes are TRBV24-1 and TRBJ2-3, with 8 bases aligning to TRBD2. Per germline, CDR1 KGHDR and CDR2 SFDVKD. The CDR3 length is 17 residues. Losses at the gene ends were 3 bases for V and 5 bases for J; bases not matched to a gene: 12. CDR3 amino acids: CATSDPGLAGNQDTQYF. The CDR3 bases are TGTGCCACCAGTGATCCCGGGCTAGCGGGTAATCAAGATACGCAGTATTTT.

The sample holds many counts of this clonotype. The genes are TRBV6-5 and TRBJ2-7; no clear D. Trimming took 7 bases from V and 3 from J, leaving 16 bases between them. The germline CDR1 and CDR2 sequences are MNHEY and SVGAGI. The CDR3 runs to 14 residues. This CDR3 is CASTDLKARYEQYF. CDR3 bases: TGTGCCAGCACCGACCTTAAAGCCCGCTACGAGCAGTACTTC.

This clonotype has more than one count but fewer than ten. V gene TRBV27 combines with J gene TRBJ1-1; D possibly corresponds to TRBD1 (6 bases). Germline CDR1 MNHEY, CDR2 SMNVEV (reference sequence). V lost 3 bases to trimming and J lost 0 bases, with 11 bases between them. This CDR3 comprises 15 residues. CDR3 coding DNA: TGTGCCAGCAGTTTTAGGGGGGGAATGAACACTGAAGCTTTCTTT. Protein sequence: CASSFRGGMNTEAFF.

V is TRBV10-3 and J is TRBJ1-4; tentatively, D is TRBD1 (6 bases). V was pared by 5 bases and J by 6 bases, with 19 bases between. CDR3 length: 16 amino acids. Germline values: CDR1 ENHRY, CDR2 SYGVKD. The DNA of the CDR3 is TGTGCCATCAGTATAGGACAGAGACCTGGGGATGAAAAACTGTTTTTT. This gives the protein CAISIGQRPGDEKLFF.